This T cell receptor beta chain is drawn from a study of blood T cell repertoires in COVID-19. On the study more broadly: There were acute and convalescent COVID-19 samples, and they came from the United States, Italy and Spain. The analysed material was cDNA or gDNA that came from T cells, B-cell-depleted T cells, or PBMCs.

The V end lost 6 bases, the J end lost 9 bases, and 12 bases lay between the germline ends. The CDR3 has 12 amino acids. Germline V gives CDR1 SGHDN, CDR2 FVKESK. Per the authors' pipeline: Reference gene primer amplification in the assay estimated nucleated cell counts. TCRdb keeps only in-frame clones here, not all; method: immunoSEQ multiplex PCR. The DNA was the basis for D and trimming; V, J and clone size are from that table. The table has fewer than 150,000 clones, under 85% seen once; the top ten hold roughly 8.3%. The receptor comes from a woman older than 75 in a cohort sampled during active or convalescent COVID-19. The sequencing sample was made of peripheral blood. The chain employs TRBV14 and TRBJ2-1; tentatively, D is TRBD2 (5 bases). As DNA, the CDR3 is TGTGCCAGCAGTCCGGGGTTGGTTGAGCAGTTCTTC. Its translation is CASSPGLVEQFF.